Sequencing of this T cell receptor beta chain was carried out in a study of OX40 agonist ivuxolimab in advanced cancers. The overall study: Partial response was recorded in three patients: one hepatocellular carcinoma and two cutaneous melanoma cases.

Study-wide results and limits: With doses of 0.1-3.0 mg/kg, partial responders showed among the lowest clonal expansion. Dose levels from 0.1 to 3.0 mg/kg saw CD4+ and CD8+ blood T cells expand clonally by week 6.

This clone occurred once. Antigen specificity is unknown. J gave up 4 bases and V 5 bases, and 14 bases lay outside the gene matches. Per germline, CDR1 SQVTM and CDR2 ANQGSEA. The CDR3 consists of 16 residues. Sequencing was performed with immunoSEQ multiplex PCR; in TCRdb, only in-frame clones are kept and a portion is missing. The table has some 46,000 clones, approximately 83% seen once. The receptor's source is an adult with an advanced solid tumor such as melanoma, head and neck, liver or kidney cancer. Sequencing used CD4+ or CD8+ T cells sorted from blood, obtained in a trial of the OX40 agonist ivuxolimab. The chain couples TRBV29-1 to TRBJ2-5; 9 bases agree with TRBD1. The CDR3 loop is CSVRGRDREKGETQYF. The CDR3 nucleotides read TGCAGCGTTCGAGGGAGGGACAGGGAAAAAGGAGAGACCCAGTACTTC.